This T cell receptor (beta chain) originates from a study of cytomegalovirus exposure and HLA in healthy donors (dated by TCRdb to 2017 to 2019). Study-level background: An earlier analysis of fewer than 750 of the donors reported about 280 Gb of sequence data and 117 million unique TCR beta sequences obtained from approximately 180 million T cells. To study patterns of TCR occurrence, a later analysis re-analyzed previously published TCR beta repertoires from 666 donors and added high-resolution HLA genotyping. High-throughput TCR immunosequencing, statistical association of individual TCRs with disease status, and machine learning were combined to predict cytomegalovirus infection status. The genetic ancestry cluster associated with self-reported Caucasian donors included about 81% of the roughly 400 genotyped donors. Roughly 290 gigabases of sequencing data and 91 million or so unique TCR sequences made up an early release that covered over 550 HLA-typed donors. Using immunosequencing, the study profiled T cell repertoires from 666 subjects and related those repertoires to cytomegalovirus serostatus. Genome-wide SNP genotypes for about 65% of the roughly 670 donors were used in a later genetic analysis, which treated that subset as a discovery cohort. On average, roughly 200,000 unique TCR beta nucleotide sequences were sequenced per donor among about 400 genotyped donors of the cohort, with around 19% of those sequences being non-productive. The number of donors typed differed by locus, with 629-630 for A, B, C, DRB1 and DQB1, roughly 520 for DQA1, over 600 for DPA1, and some 470 for DPB1. About five DR-DQ haplotypes were handled as single units for association and clustering because linkage in the cohort was strong. Donor age, sex, ethnicity and CMV serostatus were compiled together with the repertoire data. The aim of the study was to test whether cataloging public T cell receptors could identify signatures of past pathogen exposure. Besides the first cohort of more than 650 subjects, a separate validation cohort made up of around 120 different subjects was used. Rather than drawing on any new phenotypic data, the later analysis identified candidate immune exposures from TCR beta sequences and the way those sequences occurred across donors. Every discovery cohort repertoire had been produced on one sequencing platform. Both class I and class II loci were covered by HLA typing, at four-digit resolution. In an earlier analysis of 587 of the donors, high-throughput TCR beta sequencing was used to judge whether each TCR beta V gene segment behaved as functional or pseudogenic.

The library was produced with the immunoSEQ multiplex PCR assay. For the multiplex PCR, a mixture combining 60 forward primers for TCR Vbeta segments and 13 reverse primers for TCR Jbeta segments was used. A multiplex PCR assay on genomic DNA amplified the CDR3 region of rearranged TCR beta genes. On the Illumina HiSeq System, the amplified TCR beta libraries were sequenced as 87-base-pair reads. For the original study's pipeline: Across the 700 or so repertoires, a later analysis counted tens of millions of unique TCR beta chains, 9.5 million to 12 million of which were shared by at least two donors. Raw reads were error-corrected and collapsed into unique sequences with a nearest-neighbor algorithm that merged closely related sequences to remove PCR and sequencing errors. To assign V, D and J gene segments, CDR3 sequences were aligned to IMGT reference sequences. For a sequence to be retained, a match of at least six nucleotides was required to both a V gene segment and a J gene segment. A rearrangement was called productive if the CDR3 had no stop codons and remained in frame with V and J, and every other rearrangement was called non-productive. CDR3 was defined according to IMGT convention as the region running from the second conserved V-encoded cysteine to the conserved J-encoded phenylalanine. In an earlier analysis of more than 550 of the donors, sequences lacking an unambiguous match to a single V gene segment were excluded. In an earlier analysis of roughly 600 of the donors, a V segment was called functional when productive rearrangements were above 56.7%, and segregating when the standard deviation between donors exceeded 5%. A statistical classification framework was developed to diagnose cytomegalovirus status using the catalog of TCR beta chain sequences. In a later analysis, V and J genes were assigned by comparing TCR nucleotide sequences against IMGT/GENE-DB human TR gene sequences. Using the TCRdist pipeline, a later analysis assigned CDR3 sequences along with most-parsimonious VDJ recombination scenarios. In a later analysis, each TCR beta chain was defined by its CDR3 amino acid sequence together with its V-gene family, and reads without a unique V-gene family were excluded. A later analysis removed 450 to 600 highly shared, low-generation-probability nucleotide sequences to deal with suspected cross-contamination and a sequencing artifact. For each public chain, a later analysis derived a clonal expansion index from normalized ranks of inferred template counts within each repertoire. In a later analysis, generation probabilities were computed using a VDJ recombination model fitted to out-of-frame rearrangements, and the results were checked against IGoR. In a later analysis, hypergeometric tests were used to score TCR-TCR, TCR-HLA and TCR-CMV co-occurrence, with a repertoire-size bias correction applied to TCR pairs. False discovery rates were estimated in a later analysis by permuting HLA or CMV assignments 20 times. In a later analysis, co-occurring TCRs were grouped with DBSCAN, and TCRdist sequence similarity was added when clustering was performed within HLA-allele-positive subsets. Repertoires with fewer than 30,000 or more than 120,000 public chains, plus five repertoires with anomalous nucleotide sharing, were excluded from co-occurrence clustering. TCRdb limited this immuneACCESS table to in-frame rearrangements with V and J called. A share of clones is missing; checked studies link under half to unresolved V genes, and the rest is unexplained. V and J calls plus clone size are reproduced from that table; the DNA served to infer D and trimming. Recorded for this sample are 100,000 or so clones; nearly 85% of them occurred a single time. Roughly 6.1% of the sample lies in the top ten.

The full study reports these points: In a later analysis, the rate of TCR association differed among HLA loci, with DRB1 alleles having the most associated TCRs and HLA-C alleles having the fewest. Cytomegalovirus status was reported to be diagnosed by the classifier with high specificity and sensitivity in both the original and validation cohorts. A later genetic analysis associated a missense DCLRE1C variant with V-gene and J-gene trimming of TCR beta chains, and an independent cohort replicated the association. Because counts were too low, about 15 rarely observed V segments, including chromosome 9 orphons, were left out of the earlier analysis of about 500 of the donors. Most CMV-associated TCR beta chains appeared to be HLA-restricted in a later analysis, and the HLA associations seemed to be driven largely by CMV exposure. Compared with equally common non-associated chains, HLA-associated TCR beta chains in a later analysis were more clonally expanded and had lower generation probabilities. A further reported finding was that TCR beta sequences accurately predicted the HLA-A and HLA-B alleles for most subjects in the first cohort. Correlated functional status among segregating V segments might reflect linkage disequilibrium, but an unknown experimental factor could not be ruled out. Assigning TCR associations to individual alleles was difficult when HLA alleles, especially DR and DQ, strongly co-occurred. The only immune exposure information available for the cohort was CMV serostatus. Because HLA typing was unavailable for some donors at each locus, only the typed subset was used in association tests. Several of the top co-occurrence clusters appeared to be linked to parvovirus B19, influenza, CMV and Epstein-Barr virus, according to a later analysis. The 87-base-pair reads could not distinguish some IMGT-functional V segments, including TRBV6-2 and TRBV6-3, so those segments were excluded. Compared with the roughly 670-donor mean, donors in an Asian-associated ancestry cluster had fewer N-insertions in productive TCRs, according to a later genetic analysis. This cohort had only TCR beta chains sequenced, and the lack of alpha or paired-chain data limited which features could be detected. The authors suggested that the approach could potentially be generalized to other disease states and immunological phenotypes. In vitro tests confirmed that three of the cytomegalovirus-associated TCR beta chains recognize cytomegalovirus antigens. Across donors, most TCR sequences were observed very rarely, whereas some public TCRs were present in many individuals. Presence/absence analyses assumed roughly uniform sequencing depth across donors, an assumption that may not hold. A total of 150 to 200 TCR beta chains were listed by the study as associated with cytomegalovirus. A cluster of highly shared sequence variants was judged likely to represent a technical artifact of the sequencing pipeline. A later analysis associated some 17,000 TCR beta sequences with specific HLA alleles at a false discovery rate of 0.05. An earlier analysis of approximately 570 of the donors showed that most TCR beta V segments appeared in productive rearrangements either about 87% or about 30% of the time, which broadly matched IMGT annotations.

CDR1 and CDR2, looked up from the germline V gene, are LGHNA and YSLEER. The CDR3 spans 15 residues, from the cysteine through the phenylalanine. The retained sequence is limited to the CDR3, 45 bases, with the frame set at the first base. Germline trimming: 0 bases from V, 4 bases from J; junction bases outside gene matches: 4. Of note for this clone: Its cognate antigen has yet to be identified. Qualities for individual bases were not recorded, and no much larger clone is one base off.

In total, 666 healthy bone marrow donors made up the cohort. Cohort members were all nominally healthy when sampled, although unrecorded immune exposures were likely present. The donor tested CMV seronegative, placing the donor among the 350 or so seronegative members of the cohort. A peripheral blood sample was provided by each donor, and peripheral blood mononuclear cells were used for TCR beta sequencing. Genomic DNA extraction from the blood cell samples was performed with the Qiagen DNeasy Blood Extraction Kit. The clonotype was recovered from a man between 18 and 35 years old in good health and CMV-seronegative. The sequence is built from TRBV4-3 and TRBJ2-7; the central 9 bases match TRBD1. The specimen sequenced was PBMCs. The encoded CDR3 is CASSQDPGQGYEQYF. The DNA sequence is given as TGCGCCAGCAGCCAAGATCCAGGACAGGGGTACGAGCAGTACTTC.